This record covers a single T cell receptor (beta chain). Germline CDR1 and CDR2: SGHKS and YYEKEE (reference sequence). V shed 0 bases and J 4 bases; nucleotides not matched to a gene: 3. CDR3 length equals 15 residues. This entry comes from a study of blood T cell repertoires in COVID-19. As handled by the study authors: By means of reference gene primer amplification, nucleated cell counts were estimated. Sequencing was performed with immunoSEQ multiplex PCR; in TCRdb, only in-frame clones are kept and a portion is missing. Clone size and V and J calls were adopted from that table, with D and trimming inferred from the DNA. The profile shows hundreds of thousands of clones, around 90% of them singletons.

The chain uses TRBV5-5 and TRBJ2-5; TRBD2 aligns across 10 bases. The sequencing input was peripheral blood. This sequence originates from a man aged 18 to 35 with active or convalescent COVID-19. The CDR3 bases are TGTGCCAGCAGCTTGGTACTAGCGGGGAGAGAGACCCAGTACTTC. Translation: CASSLVLAGRETQYF.